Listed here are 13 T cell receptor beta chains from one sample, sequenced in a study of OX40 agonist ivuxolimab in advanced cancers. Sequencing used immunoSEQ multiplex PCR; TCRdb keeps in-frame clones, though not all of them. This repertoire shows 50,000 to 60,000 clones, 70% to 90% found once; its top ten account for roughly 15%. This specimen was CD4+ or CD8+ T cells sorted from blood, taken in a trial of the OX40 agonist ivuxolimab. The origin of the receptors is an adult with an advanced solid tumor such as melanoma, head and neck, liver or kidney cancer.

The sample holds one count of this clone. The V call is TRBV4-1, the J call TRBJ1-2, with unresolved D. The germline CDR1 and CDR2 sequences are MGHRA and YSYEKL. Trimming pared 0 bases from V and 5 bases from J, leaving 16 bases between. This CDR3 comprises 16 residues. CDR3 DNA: TGCGCCAGCAGCCAAGACCCACGAGGTTCCTTGTATGGCTACACCTTC. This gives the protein CASSQDPRGSLYGYTF.

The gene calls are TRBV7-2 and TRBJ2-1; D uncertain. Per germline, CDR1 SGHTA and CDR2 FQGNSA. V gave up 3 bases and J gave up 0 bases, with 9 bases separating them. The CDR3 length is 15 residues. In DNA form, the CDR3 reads TGTGCCAGCAGCTTGTGGGTGAGCTCCTACAATGAGCAGTTCTTC. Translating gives CASSLWVSSYNEQFF.

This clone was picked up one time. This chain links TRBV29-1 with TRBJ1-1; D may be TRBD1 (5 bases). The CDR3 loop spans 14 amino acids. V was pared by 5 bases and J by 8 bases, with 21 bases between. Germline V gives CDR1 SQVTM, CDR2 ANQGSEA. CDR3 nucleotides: TGCAGCGTTAGTTCCGGGGCCGGTGATCTCGAAGCTTTCTTT. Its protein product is CSVSSGAGDLEAFF.

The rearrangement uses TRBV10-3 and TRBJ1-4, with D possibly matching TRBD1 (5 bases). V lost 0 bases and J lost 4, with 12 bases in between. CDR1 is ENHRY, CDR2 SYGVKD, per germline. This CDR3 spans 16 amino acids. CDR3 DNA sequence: TGTGCCATCAGTGAGTCTCAAGGGAGGGGTAATGAAAAACTGTTTTTT. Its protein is CAISESQGRGNEKLFF.

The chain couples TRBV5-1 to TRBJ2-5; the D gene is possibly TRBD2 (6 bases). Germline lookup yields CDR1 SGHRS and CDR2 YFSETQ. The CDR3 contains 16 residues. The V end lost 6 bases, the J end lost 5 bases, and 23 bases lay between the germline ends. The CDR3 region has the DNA TGCGCCAGCATGGGGAGCGGGCACGCCAGACGGGAGACCCAGTACTTC. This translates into CASMGSGHARRETQYF.

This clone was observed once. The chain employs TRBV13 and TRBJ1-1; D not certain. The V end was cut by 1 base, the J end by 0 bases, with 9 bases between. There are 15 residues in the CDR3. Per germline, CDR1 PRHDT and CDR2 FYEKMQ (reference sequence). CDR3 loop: CASSLVAPMNTEAFF. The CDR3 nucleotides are TGTGCCAGCAGCTTAGTCGCACCCATGAACACTGAAGCTTTCTTT.

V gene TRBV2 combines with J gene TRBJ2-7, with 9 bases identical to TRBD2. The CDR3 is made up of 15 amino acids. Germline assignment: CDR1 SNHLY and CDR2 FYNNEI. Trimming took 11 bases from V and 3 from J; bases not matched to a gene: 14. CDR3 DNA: TGTGCCTCCCAGTCCGCGACTAGCGGAAACTACGAGCAGTACTTC. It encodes CASQSATSGNYEQYF.

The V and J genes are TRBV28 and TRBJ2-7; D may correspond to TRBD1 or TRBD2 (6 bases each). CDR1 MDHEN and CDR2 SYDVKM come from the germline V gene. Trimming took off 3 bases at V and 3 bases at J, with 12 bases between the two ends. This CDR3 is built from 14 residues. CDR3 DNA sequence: TGTGCCAGCAGTTTTGGAGGGGGGCTCTACGAGCAGTACTTC. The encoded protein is CASSFGGGLYEQYF. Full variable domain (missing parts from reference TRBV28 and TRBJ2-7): DVKVTQSSRYLVKRTGEKVFLECVQDMDHENMFWYRQDPGLGLRLIYFSYDVKMKEKGDIPEGYSVSREKKERFSLILESASTNQTSMYLCASSFGGGLYEQYFGPGTRLTVT.

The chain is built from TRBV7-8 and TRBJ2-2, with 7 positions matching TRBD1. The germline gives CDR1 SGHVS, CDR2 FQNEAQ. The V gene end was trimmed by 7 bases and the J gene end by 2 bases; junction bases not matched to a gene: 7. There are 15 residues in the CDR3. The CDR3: CASNRGTVNTGELFF. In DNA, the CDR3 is TGTGCCAGCAACAGAGGGACAGTCAACACCGGGGAGCTGTTTTTT. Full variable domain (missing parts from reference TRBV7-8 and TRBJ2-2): GAGVSQSPRYKVAKRGQDVALRCDPISGHVSLFWYQQALGQGPEFLTYFQNEAQLDKSGLPSDRFFAERPEGSVSTLKIQRTQQEDSAVYLCASNRGTVNTGELFFGEGSRLTVL.

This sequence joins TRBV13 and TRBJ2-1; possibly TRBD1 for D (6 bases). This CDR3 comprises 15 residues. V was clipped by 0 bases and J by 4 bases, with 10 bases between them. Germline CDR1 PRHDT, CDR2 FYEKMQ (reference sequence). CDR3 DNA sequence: TGTGCCAGCAGCTTAGGGGGGGCACCTTACAATGAGCAGTTCTTC. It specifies CASSLGGAPYNEQFF.

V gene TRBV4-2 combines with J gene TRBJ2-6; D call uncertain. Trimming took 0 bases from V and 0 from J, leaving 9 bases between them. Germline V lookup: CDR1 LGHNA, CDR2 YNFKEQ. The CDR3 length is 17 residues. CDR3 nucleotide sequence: TGTGCCAGCAGCCAAGATCCTTTAGTCTCTGGGGCCAACGTCCTGACTTTC. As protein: CASSQDPLVSGANVLTF.

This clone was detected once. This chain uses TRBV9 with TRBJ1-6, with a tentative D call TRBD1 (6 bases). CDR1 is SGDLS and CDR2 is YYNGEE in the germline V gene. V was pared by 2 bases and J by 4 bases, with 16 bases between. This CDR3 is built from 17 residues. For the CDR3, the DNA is TGTGCCAGCAGCGTCACTCCGGGACAAAGTTATAATTCACCCCTCCACTTT. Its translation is CASSVTPGQSYNSPLHF.

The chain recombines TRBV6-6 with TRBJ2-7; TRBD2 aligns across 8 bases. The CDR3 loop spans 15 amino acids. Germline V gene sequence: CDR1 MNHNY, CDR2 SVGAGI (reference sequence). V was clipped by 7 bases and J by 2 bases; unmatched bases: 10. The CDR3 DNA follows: TGTGCCAGCACCCCCTCCCATAGCGGGGCCTACGAGCAGTACTTC. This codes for CASTPSHSGAYEQYF.